This T cell receptor (beta chain) was captured in a study of T-cell reconstitution after alpha-beta-depleted transplantation in children. General study points: Several hundred graft clones that had expanded were reportedly the source of alpha-beta T cells about two months after transplant.

To note about this clonotype: The target antigen is unknown.

Preparation of the TCRbeta library used unique molecular identifiers. From the PCR reads, TCRdb called clonotypes with MiXCR, one entry per CDR3 protein. The data show tens of thousands of distinct CDR3 sequences, roughly 6.5% seen once. Trimming cost V 6 bases and J 4 bases; bases outside gene matches: 9. The CDR3 contains 15 residues. Germline assignment: CDR1 ENHRY and CDR2 SYGVKD. The V call is TRBV10-3, the J call TRBJ2-7, with TRBD1 matching over 10 bases. This sequence was found in a child younger than two who had a stem cell transplant for acute myeloid leukemia, so the T cells may come from the graft donor. The sample here was peripheral blood, taken 60 days after TCRalphabeta/CD19-depleted stem cell transplant. Written as DNA, the CDR3 is TGTGCCATCAGGTCATACTCGGGACAGGGGTACGAGCAGTACTTC. Encoded protein: CAIRSYSGQGYEQYF.